A selection of T cell receptor beta chains follows, all from one sample in a study of CD8+ T cells in alopecia areata. Repertoires were generated with immunoSEQ multiplex PCR, while TCRdb's copy carries only in-frame clones and drops some. The sample has 130,000 or so clones, 49% seen once. The sequences come from CD8+ T cells sorted from blood, collected at week 0. The receptors stem from a human donor with alopecia areata. Each CDR3 is given with its conserved first and last residue. Each record gives: J gene, D gene, clone size, V gene, CDR3 DNA, CDR3 protein. A D gene is named only where the DNA matches it firmly. Rows may omit the clone size; those that give it use once, few, many or a size class.

TRBJ2-1,-,few,TRBV6-5,TGTGCCAGCAGTGAAGAAGGGGGGTTCAATGAGCAGTTCTTC,CASSEEGGFNEQFF
TRBJ1-4,-,many,TRBV4-3,TGCGCCAGCAGCCAAGATGGTGTGGGACCCAATGAAAAACTGTTTTTT,CASSQDGVGPNEKLFF
TRBJ2-5,-,-,TRBV2,TGTGCCAACCGGGACCGCGATAGAACCCAGTACTTC,CANRDRDRTQYF
TRBJ2-1,TRBD2,few,TRBV7-9,TGTGCCAGCAGCTTTACTAGCGGGGAAAATGAGCAGTTCTTC,CASSFTSGENEQFF
TRBJ2-7,TRBD1,few,TRBV4-1,TGCGCCAGCAGCCAACGGACAGGTACTTACGAGCAGTACTTC,CASSQRTGTYEQYF
TRBJ1-2,TRBD1,-,TRBV29-1,TGCAGCGTTGAGGGACAGGGGGAGTGGTATGGCTACACCTTC,CSVEGQGEWYGYTF
TRBJ2-5,-,-,TRBV2,TGTGCCAGCATCGGGATTGGAGAGACCCAGTACTTC,CASIGIGETQYF
TRBJ1-1,-,-,TRBV29-1,TGCAGCGTTGAATCGGGGGCTTCGAACACTGAAGCTTTCTTT,CSVESGASNTEAFF
TRBJ2-1,-,-,TRBV30,TGTGCCTGGAGTCGAGGGCGCAACAATGAGCAGTTCTTC,CAWSRGRNNEQFF
TRBJ1-2,-,few,TRBV5-8,TGTGCCAGCAGTCCGCGAGGGGAGAGTTTCTATGGCTACACCTTC,CASSPRGESFYGYTF
TRBJ2-3,TRBD2,-,TRBV5-4,TGTGCCAGCAGCTACGGACTAGGCGGAGATACGCAGTATTTT,CASSYGLGGDTQYF
TRBJ1-1,-,-,TRBV4-1,TGCGCCAGCAGCCAAGAGAGCCCAGGGGATTACGCTGAAGCTTTCTTT,CASSQESPGDYAEAFF
TRBJ2-3,TRBD1,-,TRBV6-5,TGTGCCAGCAGTTACCAGGGGGCCCTCGCAGATACGCAGTATTTT,CASSYQGALADTQYF
TRBJ1-3,TRBD1,-,TRBV5-6,TGTGCCAGCAGCTTGGCCGGAGGGGGCTACTCTGGAAACACCATATATTTT,CASSLAGGGYSGNTIYF
TRBJ1-5,-,many,TRBV4-1,TGTGCCAGCAGCCAAGAGCCAGGGATCAATCAGCCCCAGCATTTT,CASSQEPGINQPQHF
TRBJ2-7,TRBD2,-,TRBV13,TGTGCCAGCAGCTCGGCGGGGGAACTCTCCTACGAGCAGTACTTC,CASSSAGELSYEQYF